This is a list of T cell receptor beta chains from one sample in a study of blood T cell repertoires in COVID-19. Profiling relied on immunoSEQ multiplex PCR, and the TCRdb table lists in-frame clones only, not all of them. The sample includes roughly 230,000 clones, roughly 80% of them seen just once. Material: peripheral blood. The receptor source for this set is a woman in her forties or fifties with acute or convalescent COVID-19. Both conserved end residues are part of each CDR3. Fields, in order: CDR3 DNA, CDR3 protein, CDR3 length, V gene, J gene, clone size, D gene. D genes are given only for firm matches. Size values are once, few and many counts, or a class for expanded clones, and some rows have none.

CDR3nt: TGTGCCAGCAGCCAAGAATTCAGGGCAGGGGGCTACACCTTC
CDR3aa: CASSQEFRAGGYTF
len: 14
v_gene: TRBV3-1/TRBV3-2
j_gene: TRBJ1-2
abundance: -
d_gene: -

CDR3nt: TGTGCCAGCAGTTTTCTTGGAGGTAATGAGCAGTTCTTC
CDR3aa: CASSFLGGNEQFF
len: 13
v_gene: TRBV27
j_gene: TRBJ2-1
abundance: -
d_gene: -

CDR3nt: TGTGCCAGCAGAAAGATAGCGGGACAATACAATGAGCAGTTCTTC
CDR3aa: CASRKIAGQYNEQFF
len: 15
v_gene: TRBV6-5
j_gene: TRBJ2-1
abundance: -
d_gene: TRBD2

CDR3nt: TGTGCCAGCAGTTGGCGGGGCTTAACTGAAGCTTTCTTT
CDR3aa: CASSWRGLTEAFF
len: 13
v_gene: TRBV6-5
j_gene: TRBJ1-1
abundance: -
d_gene: -

CDR3nt: TGTGCCAGCAGCGCGGGACAGGGGTCTGGCTACACCTTC
CDR3aa: CASSAGQGSGYTF
len: 13
v_gene: TRBV9
j_gene: TRBJ1-2
abundance: few
d_gene: TRBD1

CDR3nt: TGTGCCACCAGTGGAACGGGAGGGGCAGATACGCAGTATTTT
CDR3aa: CATSGTGGADTQYF
len: 14
v_gene: TRBV24-1
j_gene: TRBJ2-3
abundance: once
d_gene: TRBD2

CDR3nt: TGCGCCAGCAGCCCACAGACAACGGGGGAGCTGTTTTTT
CDR3aa: CASSPQTTGELFF
len: 13
v_gene: TRBV5-1
j_gene: TRBJ2-2
abundance: -
d_gene: -

CDR3nt: TGTGCCCCGCGGCCTGGGGCAGAAACGTATAGCAATCAGCCCCAGCATTTT
CDR3aa: CAPRPGAETYSNQPQHF
len: 17
v_gene: TRBV2
j_gene: TRBJ1-5
abundance: -
d_gene: -

CDR3nt: TGTGCCACCAGTGACCAGACTAGCGGGAGATCGTGGGCGAACACCGGGGAGCTGTTTTTT
CDR3aa: CATSDQTSGRSWANTGELFF
len: 20
v_gene: TRBV24-1
j_gene: TRBJ2-2
abundance: -
d_gene: TRBD2

CDR3nt: TGTGCCAGCAGTCGGACTAGCGGGGGGCTCTACGAGCAGTACTTC
CDR3aa: CASSRTSGGLYEQYF
len: 15
v_gene: TRBV6-2/TRBV6-3
j_gene: TRBJ2-7
abundance: -
d_gene: TRBD2

CDR3nt: TGTGCCAGCAGTGTGGGACTAGCGGGGGGGTCCTACGAGCAGTACTTC
CDR3aa: CASSVGLAGGSYEQYF
len: 16
v_gene: TRBV6-1
j_gene: TRBJ2-7
abundance: -
d_gene: TRBD2

CDR3nt: TGTGCCAGCAGTTCACCGGGACAGGGCCCAGATACGCAGTATTTT
CDR3aa: CASSSPGQGPDTQYF
len: 15
v_gene: TRBV28
j_gene: TRBJ2-3
abundance: once
d_gene: TRBD1

CDR3nt: TGTGCCTTGACAGGGGGCGCAGGTCGCGAGCAGTACTTC
CDR3aa: CALTGGAGREQYF
len: 13
v_gene: TRBV30
j_gene: TRBJ2-7
abundance: few
d_gene: TRBD1

CDR3nt: TGTGCCAGCAGCTTGACGTCCGGGACAGGGCGCTACGAGCAGTACTTC
CDR3aa: CASSLTSGTGRYEQYF
len: 16
v_gene: TRBV11-1
j_gene: TRBJ2-7
abundance: -
d_gene: TRBD1

CDR3nt: TGTGCCAGCAGCCAAGACCATGATAATTCACCCCTCCACTTT
CDR3aa: CASSQDHDNSPLHF
len: 14
v_gene: TRBV3-1/TRBV3-2
j_gene: TRBJ1-6
abundance: -
d_gene: -

CDR3nt: TGTGCCAGCAGCATTCTAGGGACAGGGGGCTCCGAGCAGTACTTC
CDR3aa: CASSILGTGGSEQYF
len: 15
v_gene: TRBV3-1/TRBV3-2
j_gene: TRBJ2-7
abundance: -
d_gene: TRBD1

CDR3nt: TGTGCCAGCAGCTTGGCCCAGACAACTAATGAAAAACTGTTTTTT
CDR3aa: CASSLAQTTNEKLFF
len: 15
v_gene: TRBV5-4
j_gene: TRBJ1-4
abundance: -
d_gene: -

CDR3nt: TGTGCCAGCAGCAAGGACAGGGCTGGGTTTGACTACACCTTC
CDR3aa: CASSKDRAGFDYTF
len: 14
v_gene: TRBV27
j_gene: TRBJ1-2
abundance: -
d_gene: TRBD1

CDR3nt: TGTGCCTGGAGTAAGGGAGGGGACACTGAAGCTTTCTTT
CDR3aa: CAWSKGGDTEAFF
len: 13
v_gene: TRBV30
j_gene: TRBJ1-1
abundance: -
d_gene: -

CDR3nt: TGTGCCAGCAGTCCCGACAGGGTGGTCGGGGAGCTGTTTTTT
CDR3aa: CASSPDRVVGELFF
len: 14
v_gene: TRBV7-9
j_gene: TRBJ2-2
abundance: -
d_gene: TRBD1

CDR3nt: TGTGCCACCAGTGGCTCGGGGGGAAATAATGAAAAACTGTTTTTT
CDR3aa: CATSGSGGNNEKLFF
len: 15
v_gene: TRBV24-1
j_gene: TRBJ1-4
abundance: -
d_gene: -

CDR3nt: TGTGCCAGTGAGGGACAGGCCCTCCACTTT
CDR3aa: CASEGQALHF
len: 10
v_gene: TRBV19
j_gene: TRBJ1-6
abundance: -
d_gene: TRBD1

CDR3nt: TGTGCCAGTAGTATCCCAGGGACAGGGGGTGATCCACCCCTCCACTTT
CDR3aa: CASSIPGTGGDPPLHF
len: 16
v_gene: TRBV19
j_gene: TRBJ1-6
abundance: -
d_gene: TRBD1

CDR3nt: TGTGCCAGTACGCCCTCACCAGGGACTACCTATGGCTACACCTTC
CDR3aa: CASTPSPGTTYGYTF
len: 15
v_gene: TRBV19
j_gene: TRBJ1-2
abundance: -
d_gene: -

CDR3nt: TGTGCCAGCAGCTTAGGGGCGGGGAATTCACCCCTCCACTTT
CDR3aa: CASSLGAGNSPLHF
len: 14
v_gene: TRBV7-2
j_gene: TRBJ1-6
abundance: -
d_gene: -

CDR3nt: TGTGCCAGCAGGGCCTTACAGGGTGGTATGCTCTATGGCTACACCTTC
CDR3aa: CASRALQGGMLYGYTF
len: 16
v_gene: TRBV13
j_gene: TRBJ1-2
abundance: few
d_gene: -

CDR3nt: TGTGCCAGCACCTTCTGGCCGGGGGATCAGCCCCAGCATTTT
CDR3aa: CASTFWPGDQPQHF
len: 14
v_gene: TRBV5-5
j_gene: TRBJ1-5
abundance: -
d_gene: -

CDR3nt: TGTGCCAGCAGTCCGGGGACTAGCGGGAGGTGGGAGACCCAGTACTTC
CDR3aa: CASSPGTSGRWETQYF
len: 16
v_gene: TRBV27
j_gene: TRBJ2-5
abundance: -
d_gene: TRBD2

CDR3nt: TGCGCCAGCAGCTTGAGCGGGACAACTAATGAAAAACTGTTTTTT
CDR3aa: CASSLSGTTNEKLFF
len: 15
v_gene: TRBV5-1
j_gene: TRBJ1-4
abundance: once
d_gene: -

CDR3nt: TGTGCCAGCAGCTCGAGGGGGAGCAACAATGAGCAGTTCTTC
CDR3aa: CASSSRGSNNEQFF
len: 14
v_gene: TRBV7-9
j_gene: TRBJ2-1
abundance: -
d_gene: -

CDR3nt: TGCGCCAGCAGCAAGGAGGGGGCTCAGCCCCAGCATTTT
CDR3aa: CASSKEGAQPQHF
len: 13
v_gene: TRBV5-1
j_gene: TRBJ1-5
abundance: -
d_gene: TRBD1

CDR3nt: TGTGCCAGCAGTGACAGGGTCCACCAGCCCCAGCATTTT
CDR3aa: CASSDRVHQPQHF
len: 13
v_gene: TRBV6-1
j_gene: TRBJ1-5
abundance: -
d_gene: -

CDR3nt: TGTGCCAGCAGTGGTGGGCAGGCACTCTCCTACAATGAGCAGTTCTTC
CDR3aa: CASSGGQALSYNEQFF
len: 16
v_gene: TRBV6-1
j_gene: TRBJ2-1
abundance: -
d_gene: -